Shown below are 32 T cell receptor beta chains from a single sample sequenced in a study of blood T cell repertoires in COVID-19 (dated by TCRdb to the early 2020s). The method was the immunoSEQ multiplex PCR assay. Drawn from immuneACCESS, this table holds only the in-frame rearrangements with V and J called that TCRdb kept. Clones are partly lost; checked studies trace under half to an unresolved V gene and leave the rest unexplained. This sample comprises more than 120,000 clones, around 90% of them detected only once. Less than 0.95% of the sample lies in the top ten. Sample: peripheral blood. The origin of the receptors is a woman in her forties or fifties with acute or convalescent COVID-19.

The genes are TRBV27 and TRBJ1-6; unclear D gene. Trimming left V 6 bases short and J 4 bases short, with 10 bases between. Germline assignment: CDR1 MNHEY and CDR2 SMNVEV (reference sequence). The CDR3 loop spans 14 amino acids. CDR3 coding DNA: TGTGCCAGCAGAGTACACAGATATAATTCACCCCTCCACTTT. This sequence encodes CASRVHRYNSPLHF.

The chain uses TRBV7-9 and TRBJ1-2; 9 positions agree with TRBD1. With V trimmed by 7 bases and J by 1 base, 7 bases remained unmatched. Germline V gene lookup returns CDR1 SEHNR and CDR2 FQNEAQ (reference sequence). CDR3 length: 15 amino acids. CDR3 residues: CASTDPGQGNYGYTF. The DNA for the CDR3 is TGTGCCAGCACCGATCCGGGACAGGGTAACTATGGCTACACCTTC.

V is TRBV6-4 and J is TRBJ1-2; TRBD1 aligns across 8 bases. Germline lookup yields CDR1 MRHNA and CDR2 SNTAGT. CDR3 size: 15 residues. The V gene end was trimmed by 3 bases and the J gene end by 6 bases; junction bases not matched to a gene: 9. The CDR3 DNA follows: TGTGCCAGCAGTGATTTGGCAGGGGGCTTCAATGGCTACACCTTC. Translation: CASSDLAGGFNGYTF.

V is TRBV5-1 and J is TRBJ1-5; TRBD1 aligns across 7 bases. Germline CDR1 and CDR2: SGHRS and YFSETQ. V dropped 4 bases and J dropped 4; count of bases not matched to a gene: 5. The CDR3 consists of 14 residues. The CDR3 spells CASSLGQSNQPQHF. The CDR3 nucleotides are TGCGCCAGCAGCCTGGGACAGAGTAATCAGCCCCAGCATTTT.

The chain recombines TRBV11-2 with TRBJ2-1, with 10 bases matching TRBD2. V lost 5 bases and J lost 7; bases outside the gene matches: 5. The CDR3 consists of 14 residues. Germline lookup yields CDR1 SGHAT and CDR2 FQNNGV. CDR3 sequence reads: CASSLAGEVNEQFF. CDR3 DNA: TGTGCCAGCAGCCTAGCGGGAGAAGTTAATGAGCAGTTCTTC.

The genes are TRBV6-1 and TRBJ1-1; maybe TRBD1 (6 bases). V was trimmed by 1 base and J by 2 bases, leaving 14 bases between them. CDR1 and CDR2 (germline): MNHNS, SASEGT. This CDR3 contains 16 residues. In nucleotides, the CDR3 is TGTGCCAGCAGTGAAGGTCTGTACAGGGATAACACTGAAGCTTTCTTT. Residues: CASSEGLYRDNTEAFF.

The count of this clone is one. The chain employs TRBV7-3 and TRBJ1-1; D is undetermined. V was trimmed by 3 bases and J by 2 bases, leaving 7 bases between them. The CDR3 is 13 amino acids. From germline, CDR1 is SGHTA and CDR2 FQGTGA. CDR3 bases: TGTGCCAGCAGCTTTGGTAGAAACACTGAAGCTTTCTTT. Amino acids: CASSFGRNTEAFF. The full variable domain, completed using reference TRBV7-3 and TRBJ1-1, is GAGVSQTPSNKVTEKGKYVELRCDPISGHTALYWYRQSLGQGPEFLIYFQGTGAADDSGLPNDRFFAVRPEGSVSTLKIQRTERGDSAVYLCASSFGRNTEAFFGQGTRLTVV.

The chain carries TRBV5-5 and TRBJ2-1; 10 positions match TRBD1. V shed 2 bases and J 5 bases; nucleotides not matched to a gene: 4. CDR3 length: 15 residues. From germline, CDR1 is SGHKS and CDR2 YYEKEE (reference sequence). The CDR3 DNA is TGTGCCAGCAGCTTCAGGGGACAGGGGAACAATGAGCAGTTCTTC. Translated, it gives CASSFRGQGNNEQFF.

This chain links TRBV28 with TRBJ1-3; a possible D gene is TRBD1 (6 bases). This CDR3 spans 13 amino acids. The V end lost 6 bases, the J end lost 3 bases, and 9 bases lay between the germline ends. Germline CDR1 and CDR2: MDHEN and SYDVKM. This chain's CDR3 is CASRLQGGNTIYF. The CDR3 nucleotides read TGTGCCAGCAGACTACAGGGTGGAAACACCATATATTTT.

The rearrangement links TRBV6-5 to TRBJ1-1, with 8 bases lining up with TRBD1. V trimming: 6 bases; J trimming: 3 bases; junction bases outside the gene matches: 6. The CDR3 has 14 amino acids. The germline V gene encodes CDR1 MNHEY and CDR2 SVGAGI. CDR3 loop: CASRHLDRDTEAFF. CDR3 nucleotide sequence: TGTGCCAGCAGACACTTGGACAGGGACACTGAAGCTTTCTTT.

The CDR3 protein is CASSLSGDRANSPLHF. CDR3 coding DNA: TGTGCCAGCAGTTTATCAGGGGACAGGGCTAATTCACCCCTCCACTTT. V is TRBV28 and J is TRBJ1-6; 9 bases are shared with TRBD1. The V gene's germline CDR1 is MDHEN and CDR2 SYDVKM. V lost 1 base to trimming and J lost 6 bases; unmatched junction nucleotides: 4. The CDR3 length is 16 residues.

This clone was seen more than once but under ten times. The V gene is TRBV2, the J gene TRBJ2-2; 8 bases are shared with TRBD1. The V gene end was trimmed by 6 bases and the J gene end by 4 bases; junction bases not matched to a gene: 4. Germline-derived CDR1 and CDR2 are SNHLY and FYNNEI. The CDR3 spans 14 residues. Here the CDR3 reads CASRWTGITGELFF. The CDR3 DNA sequence: TGTGCCAGCAGATGGACAGGGATCACCGGGGAGCTGTTTTTT.

The chain uses TRBV7-2 and TRBJ1-2; no definite D call. Between the trimmed V and J ends, which lost 0 bases and 7 bases, there was a span of 12 bases. The CDR3 is 14 amino acids. The V gene's germline CDR1 is SGHTA and CDR2 FQGNSA. The CDR3 DNA sequence: TGTGCCAGCAGCTTAGCGCCCGCGGGCACTGGCTACACCTTC. As protein: CASSLAPAGTGYTF.

The rearrangement uses TRBV30 and TRBJ2-3, with 9 bases fitting TRBD2. The CDR3 has 14 residues. Germline loops: CDR1 GTSNPN, CDR2 SVGIG (reference sequence). J was trimmed by 1 base and V by 4 bases; bases with no gene match: 3. CDR3: CAWTSGVGTDTQYF. For the CDR3, the DNA is TGTGCCTGGACTAGCGGGGTAGGCACAGATACGCAGTATTTT.

This clone was counted a single time. V gene TRBV11-2 combines with J gene TRBJ2-1; possible D gene TRBD1, 6 bases. Germline V gives CDR1 SGHAT, CDR2 FQNNGV. The CDR3 runs 15 residues. V lost 5 bases to trimming and J lost 4 bases, with 15 bases between them. As DNA, the CDR3 is TGTGCCAGCAGCGTGACCGGGACACCTTACAATGAGCAGTTCTTC. Translating gives CASSVTGTPYNEQFF.

The chain joins TRBV30 to TRBJ2-5; D is possibly TRBD2 (6 bases). Per the germline V gene, CDR1 is GTSNPN and CDR2 is SVGIG (reference sequence). Trimming removed 0 bases from V and 1 base from J, with 9 bases in between. The CDR3 totals 14 residues. CDR3 coding DNA: TGTGCCTGGAGTGTACGGGGGATCCAAGAGACCCAGTACTTC. Protein: CAWSVRGIQETQYF.

The chain is built from TRBV11-1 and TRBJ1-1, with a tentative D call TRBD1 (5 bases). The ends were cut back, 8 bases at V and 5 bases at J, with 9 bases in the middle. The CDR3 has 11 residues. CDR1 SGHAT and CDR2 FQDESV come from the germline V gene (reference sequence). The CDR3 protein is CASLGGTEAFF. The CDR3 nucleotides are TGTGCCAGCCTGGGGGGAACTGAAGCTTTCTTT.

The CDR3 region has the DNA TGTGCCAGCAGTTTTGGCCCCTCCTACGAGCAGTACTTC. This gives the protein CASSFGPSYEQYF. This chain uses TRBV12-3 or TRBV12-4 with TRBJ2-7; D remains unclear. The CDR3 is 13 amino acids. Trimming took off 3 bases at V and 0 bases at J, with 6 bases between the two ends.

The CDR3 DNA is TGTGCCAGCAGCCAGGACGGACAGTCACGGGAAGAGCAGTACTTC. It codes for CASSQDGQSREEQYF. The chain combines TRBV4-2 with TRBJ2-7, with TRBD1 as a possible D gene (6 bases). Germline-derived CDR1 and CDR2 are LGHNA and YNFKEQ. This CDR3 spans 15 amino acids. Trimming removed 3 bases at V and 7 bases at J, with 19 bases between.

The chain is built from TRBV13 and TRBJ1-3, with D possibly TRBD1 on 5 matching bases. V shed 5 bases and J shed 4 bases, with 15 bases lying between them. Germline values: CDR1 PRHDT, CDR2 FYEKMQ (reference sequence). This CDR3 contains 15 residues. CDR3 in DNA: TGTGCCAGCAGCCCCCGGGGGGGGGACGGAAACACCATATATTTT. As protein: CASSPRGGDGNTIYF.

CDR3 nucleotide sequence: TGCAGCGTTGAAACTAGCGGGGGGGAGACCCAGTACTTC. This sequence encodes CSVETSGGETQYF. The chain couples TRBV29-1 to TRBJ2-5; 12 bases match TRBD2. The V gene end was trimmed by 2 bases and the J gene end by 5 bases; junction bases not matched to a gene: 0. The CDR3 loop spans 13 amino acids. The germline V gene encodes CDR1 SQVTM and CDR2 ANQGSEA.

The chain couples TRBV28 to TRBJ2-7; 12 positions agree with TRBD2. Germline assignment: CDR1 MDHEN and CDR2 SYDVKM. Trimming took 4 bases from V and 2 from J; bases not matched to a gene: 6. The CDR3 has 16 amino acids. As DNA, the CDR3 is TGTGCCAGCAGTTCCGGACTAGCGGGACCGGCCTACGAGCAGTACTTC. Residues: CASSSGLAGPAYEQYF.

This clone was detected only once. CDR3 protein: CASINGRGGTEAFF. DNA for the CDR3: TGCGCCAGCATTAATGGACGGGGGGGCACTGAAGCTTTCTTT. V and J are TRBV5-1 and TRBJ1-1; D is possibly TRBD1 (5 bases). Germline lookup yields CDR1 SGHRS and CDR2 YFSETQ. The CDR3 runs to 14 residues. Trimming took off 6 bases at V and 4 bases at J, with 16 bases between the two ends. Combining the CDR3 with reference TRBV5-1 and TRBJ1-1 gives the whole variable domain KAGVTQTPRYLIKTRGQQVTLSCSPISGHRSVSWYQQTPGQGLQFLFEYFSETQRNKGNFPGRFSGRQFSNSRSEMNVSTLELGDSALYLCASINGRGGTEAFFGQGTRLTVV.

The chain carries TRBV19 and TRBJ2-5; 9 bases line up with TRBD2. V was clipped by 6 bases and J by 1 base; unmatched bases: 6. Looked up from germline, CDR1 is LNHDA and CDR2 is SQIVND (reference sequence). The CDR3 runs to 15 residues. Here the CDR3 reads CASSISGSLQETQYF. CDR3 nucleotide sequence: TGTGCCAGTAGCATTAGCGGGAGCCTCCAAGAGACCCAGTACTTC.

This clone was recorded once. This chain joins TRBV27 and TRBJ2-3; tentative D call: TRBD2 (6 bases). Trimming shortened V by 4 bases and J by 3 bases, and 11 bases separated the two germline ends. The CDR3 spans 14 residues. Germline V lookup: CDR1 MNHEY, CDR2 SMNVEV (reference sequence). DNA of the CDR3: TGTGCCAGCAGTTCCAGGCTAGCGACAGATACGCAGTATTTT. Its translation: CASSSRLATDTQYF.

This chain links TRBV7-8 with TRBJ2-1; possible D gene TRBD2, 6 bases. Germline V gene data show CDR1 as SGHVS and CDR2 as FQNEAQ. The V and J ends lost 6 bases and 9 bases respectively, with 9 bases between them. The CDR3 extends over 11 amino acids. CDR3 protein: CASSRESEQFF. As DNA, the CDR3 is TGTGCCAGCAGTCGGGAGAGTGAGCAGTTCTTC.

The V and J genes are TRBV19 and TRBJ1-5; D is uncertain. The CDR3 is 13 amino acids. V lost 9 bases and J 7 bases, leaving 16 bases between the germline ends. Per the germline V gene, CDR1 is LNHDA and CDR2 is SQIVND (reference sequence). CDR3 amino acids: CASGLLIEQPQHF. The CDR3 DNA sequence: TGTGCCAGCGGACTTCTTATAGAACAGCCCCAGCATTTT.

The chain links TRBV4-1 to TRBJ2-1; TRBD2 might be the D (5 bases). Germline loops: CDR1 MGHRA, CDR2 YSYEKL. Trimming stripped 0 bases from V and 8 bases from J, with 11 bases between. The CDR3 contains 14 residues. The CDR3 DNA sequence: TGCGCCAGCAGCCAAGATCAACAGAGGGATGAGCAGTTCTTC. It specifies CASSQDQQRDEQFF.

This chain uses TRBV19 with TRBJ2-2; no definite D call. Germline V gives CDR1 LNHDA, CDR2 SQIVND (reference sequence). The length of the CDR3 is 14 residues. V dropped 4 bases and J dropped 2 bases, with 8 bases sitting between them. The CDR3 DNA reads as TGTGCCAGTAGTACCGCGATTAACACCGGGGAGCTGTTTTTT. It codes for CASSTAINTGELFF.

This clone has just a few counts. The rearrangement links TRBV7-9 to TRBJ2-3; TRBD2 matches at 11 bases. Looked up from germline, CDR1 is SEHNR and CDR2 is FQNEAQ (reference sequence). V gave up 6 bases and J gave up 4 bases; unmatched junction bases: 3. The length of the CDR3 is 14 residues. The CDR3 loop reads CASSFSGRADTQYF. CDR3 coding DNA: TGTGCCAGCAGTTTTAGCGGGAGGGCAGATACGCAGTATTTT.

V usage is TRBV18 and J usage is TRBJ2-4, with D possibly matching TRBD2 (5 bases). V was clipped by 2 bases and J by 0 bases, with 20 bases between them. CDR1 is KGHSH and CDR2 is LQKENI in the germline V gene. The CDR3 length is 19 residues. The CDR3 DNA sequence: TGTGCCAGCTCACCATTCGGTGATTCCGGGGTTGTAGCCAAAAACATTCAGTACTTC. It specifies CASSPFGDSGVVAKNIQYF.

This chain links TRBV7-9 with TRBJ1-5, with no clear D. V lost 0 bases, J lost 2 bases, and 8 bases lay in between. This CDR3 has 15 residues. Per the germline V gene, CDR1 is SEHNR and CDR2 is FQNEAQ (reference sequence). The CDR3 spells CASSLAGGGNQPQHF. The CDR3 DNA follows: TGTGCCAGCAGCTTAGCTGGAGGAGGCAATCAGCCCCAGCATTTT.